These 9 T cell receptor beta chains were all obtained from the same sample, sequenced in a study of T cell repertoires in cytomegalovirus infection. TCRdb used MiXCR to reprocess the reads, holding one entry per CDR3 protein. The sample holds approximately 260,000 distinct CDR3 sequences, under 25% seen once. These TCRs are of unknown antigen specificity. This sample comprised cultured PBMCs, obtained from culture after CMV antigen stimulation. The origin of the receptors is a human donor in good health (CMV status not recorded). Some clones in this sample may be carry-over from other donors' samples.

The CDR3 region is CASSPQTSGLNEQFF. DNA for the CDR3: TGTGCCAGCAGTCCTCAGACTAGCGGCCTCAATGAGCAGTTCTTC. The chain employs TRBV12-3 or TRBV12-4 and TRBJ2-1; 9 bases match TRBD2. This CDR3 is 15 amino acids long. The trim removed 5 bases at V and 6 bases at J, leaving 8 bases unmatched.

This sequence joins TRBV30 and TRBJ1-1; D ambiguous. Germline V lookup: CDR1 GTSNPN, CDR2 SVGIG (reference sequence). CDR3 length: 15 residues. Trimming took off 0 bases at V and 5 bases at J, with 16 bases between the two ends. The CDR3, as DNA: TGTGCCTGGAGTGTACGTACAGCGGGAAGGACTGAAGCTTTCTTT. Translated: CAWSVRTAGRTEAFF.

This clonotype was recorded at least ten times. The chain carries TRBV7-2 and TRBJ1-4; possible D gene TRBD1, 5 bases. The germline V and J ends were trimmed by 1 base and 6 bases, with 18 bases remaining between them. The length of the CDR3 is 17 residues. Germline values: CDR1 SGHTA, CDR2 FQGNSA. The CDR3 loop is CASSLVGGGWTYEKLFF. The CDR3 DNA reads as TGTGCCAGCAGCTTAGTCGGGGGAGGGTGGACCTATGAAAAACTGTTTTTT.

The sample holds a few counts of this clonotype. The V and J genes are TRBV28 and TRBJ2-1; a possible D gene is TRBD1 (6 bases). Deletions cut 4 bases from V and 9 bases from J, with 19 bases between. The CDR3 has 15 amino acids. Per the germline V gene, CDR1 is MDHEN and CDR2 is SYDVKM. The CDR3 coding sequence is TGTGCCAGCAGTTCCCGACAGGTTGCCGGCGGTGAGCAGTTCTTC. As protein: CASSSRQVAGGEQFF.

This clonotype was counted a few times. The rearrangement uses TRBV12-3 or TRBV12-4 and TRBJ2-2, with a possible D match to TRBD2 (6 bases). The V end was cut by 3 bases, the J end by 7 bases, with 15 bases between. This CDR3 has 15 residues. DNA for the CDR3: TGTGCCAGCAGTTTCATGGCTAGCGCTGGCGGGGAGCTGTTTTTT. As protein: CASSFMASAGGELFF.

This clonotype was counted between two and nine times. The CDR3 sequence is CASSYLGVGGSHNEQFF. As DNA, the CDR3 is TGTGCCAGCAGTTATCTGGGGGTTGGCGGGTCCCACAATGAGCAGTTCTTC. The chain employs TRBV27 and TRBJ2-1; the D gene could be TRBD1 or TRBD2 (5 bases each). CDR1 MNHEY and CDR2 SMNVEV come from the germline V gene (reference sequence). Deletions cut 4 bases from V and 5 bases from J, with 21 bases between. There are 17 residues in the CDR3.

This clonotype was observed a handful of times. CDR3 DNA sequence: TGTGCCAGCAGCCTTGGGTTGGCGGGAGGACCCTACGAGCAGTACTTC. Protein sequence: CASSLGLAGGPYEQYF. The chain couples TRBV11-2 to TRBJ2-7; 8 positions agree with TRBD2. J was trimmed by 2 bases and V by 5 bases; bases with no gene match: 11. This CDR3 contains 16 residues. Germline assignment: CDR1 SGHAT and CDR2 FQNNGV.

The chain links TRBV12-3 or TRBV12-4 to TRBJ1-1; D is ambiguous. V gave up 2 bases and J gave up 7 bases, with 20 bases separating them. This CDR3 region has 16 residues. As DNA, the CDR3 is TGTGCCAGCAGTTTATTTTTGCTGACGGCGAGGGTTGAAGCTTTCTTT. This codes for CASSLFLLTARVEAFF.

This clonotype was found a few times. The rearrangement joins TRBV2 to TRBJ1-4, with D uncertain. Germline V gene lookup returns CDR1 SNHLY and CDR2 FYNNEI. Trimming pared 10 bases from V and 11 bases from J, leaving 8 bases between. CDR3 size: 9 residues. This chain's CDR3 is CAIPEKLFF. CDR3 sequence (DNA): TGTGCCATCCCGGAGAAACTGTTTTTT. Using reference TRBV2 and TRBJ1-4 for the parts outside the CDR3, the full variable domain is EPEVTQTPSHQVTQMGQEVILRCVPISNHLYFYWYRQILGQKVEFLVSFYNNEISEKSEIFDDQFSVERPDGSNFTLKIRSTKLEDSAMYFCAIPEKLFFGSGTQLSVL.